The 9 T cell receptor beta chains below come from one sample, sequenced in a study of type 1 regulatory T cells. Antigens for these TCRs are unknown. In TCRdb, the reads were re-called with MiXCR into one record per CDR3 protein. Here the sample spans approximately 25,000 distinct CDR3 sequences, around half being singletons. The sequencing sample was made of cultured T cells, either the whole culture or a sorted T cell fraction (not recorded which). The origin of the receptors is a human donor in good health.

The chain joins TRBV13 to TRBJ1-2; D is undetermined. With 1 base removed from V and 5 bases from J, the gap between germline ends came to 8 bases. This CDR3 contains 13 residues. Germline loops: CDR1 PRHDT, CDR2 FYEKMQ (reference sequence). The CDR3 reads CASSLETGYGYTF. For the CDR3, the DNA is TGTGCCAGCAGCTTAGAAACCGGATATGGCTACACCTTC.

The gene calls are TRBV20-1 and TRBJ1-4; D is ambiguous. Germline values: CDR1 DFQATT, CDR2 SNEGSKA (reference sequence). V gave up 6 bases and J gave up 4 bases, with 6 bases separating them. The CDR3 sequence is 11 residues long. In DNA, the CDR3 is TGCAGTGCAAACATTAATGAAAAACTGTTTTTT. Encoded protein: CSANINEKLFF.

This clonotype is labeled medium-sized. The chain joins TRBV29-1 to TRBJ1-1; the D gene is possibly TRBD1 (5 bases). Germline CDR1 is SQVTM and CDR2 is ANQGSEA. This CDR3 region has 12 residues. V was pared by 7 bases and J by 1 base, with 10 bases between. The CDR3 sequence is CSARDRNTEAFF. The CDR3 DNA reads TGCAGCGCAAGAGACAGGAACACTGAAGCTTTCTTT.

This clonotype was recorded once. V gene TRBV4-2 combines with J gene TRBJ1-2; D not resolved. Trimming left V 1 base short and J 5 bases short, with 14 bases between. This CDR3 comprises 15 residues. Germline V CDR1 and CDR2: LGHNA, YNFKEQ. CDR3 loop: CASSQGASQLYGYTF. CDR3 nucleotides: TGTGCCAGCAGCCAAGGGGCGTCACAGCTATATGGCTACACCTTC.

This clonotype was observed a few times. The chain uses TRBV20-1 and TRBJ1-1; 9 bases align to TRBD1. V shed 1 base, J shed 1 base, and the junction held 16 bases outside the gene matches. Germline V lookup: CDR1 DFQATT, CDR2 SNEGSKA (reference sequence). This CDR3 is 19 amino acids long. CDR3 coding DNA: TGCAGTGCTAGAGCCAACCAGGGCGCGGCGGGACAGGGGAACACTGAAGCTTTCTTT. Its protein product is CSARANQGAAGQGNTEAFF.

This clonotype was detected many times. This chain joins TRBV6-1 and TRBJ1-1; maybe TRBD1 (5 bases). CDR1 is MNHNS and CDR2 is SASEGT in the germline V gene. This CDR3 contains 13 residues. Trimming pared 6 bases from V and 10 bases from J, leaving 18 bases between. CDR3 coding DNA: TGTGCCAGCAGGACACCAGGGTTTGCAACAGCTTTCTTT. This encodes CASRTPGFATAFF.

This clonotype was picked up a small number of times. This chain links TRBV28 with TRBJ2-7; possible D gene TRBD1, 6 bases. Trimming cost V 6 bases and J 7 bases, with 19 bases left between them. Germline V gene sequence: CDR1 MDHEN, CDR2 SYDVKM. The CDR3 totals 14 residues. Here the CDR3 DNA reads TGTGCCAGCAGCCTCCGACAGGCTCCGTATGAGCAGTACTTC. Translation: CASSLRQAPYEQYF.

This clonotype appeared once. The chain joins TRBV6-5 to TRBJ1-1; D might be TRBD1 (6 bases). Germline-derived CDR1 and CDR2 are MNHEY and SVGAGI. V shed 5 bases and J shed 8 bases, with 21 bases lying between them. The CDR3 runs 15 residues. CDR3: CASSRGGLGAREAFF. The CDR3 region has the DNA TGTGCCAGCAGTCGGGGAGGATTGGGGGCTAGGGAAGCTTTCTTT.

There are a few counts of this clonotype. The V and J genes are TRBV15 and TRBJ2-3; D is unresolved. CDR1 LNHNV and CDR2 YYDKDF come from the germline V gene (reference sequence). V dropped 1 base and J dropped 3 bases, with 8 bases sitting between them. This CDR3 region has 14 residues. The CDR3 region has the DNA TGTGCCACCAGCAGAGTTCAGACAACAGATACGCAGTATTTT. It translates to CATSRVQTTDTQYF.